This T cell receptor (beta chain) was recovered during a study of T cells after yellow fever vaccination. Study summary: Each low-cell-number fraction was prepared by means of SMART-Seq v4 Ultra Low Input.

This clonotype was found many times. The CDR3 is 15 residues long. V was cut by 0 bases and J by 7 bases, with 13 bases left in between. In germline, CDR1 is LGHNA, CDR2 YSLEER. The study made its TCR cDNA through 5'RACE template switching. That step introduced a universal primer site along with UMIs. TCRdb ran MiXCR on the 5' RACE reads and lists one entry per CDR3 protein. The table lists 250,000 or so distinct CDR3 sequences, 3.6% of them singletons. The chain carries TRBV4-3 and TRBJ1-5; D might be TRBD1 (6 bases). The source was PBMCs, collected 15 days after the yellow fever booster vaccination. This sequence was found in a young man who received the YFV17D yellow fever vaccine. CDR3 loop: CASSQDRGDRQPQHF. The DNA for the CDR3 is TGCGCCAGCAGCCAAGATAGGGGGGATCGCCAGCCCCAGCATTTT.